What follows describes a single T cell receptor beta chain. This clone was counted once. No antigen is known for it. Per-nucleotide qualities are absent, and no much larger clonotype sits a single base away. The data belong to a study of OX40 agonist ivuxolimab in advanced cancers. For the study in its entirety: Ivuxolimab was an agonistic, fully human IgG2 monoclonal antibody directed against OX40 (CD134), a costimulatory receptor. A male proportion of 70% to 90% and a mean age of 60 years, ranging from about 20 to 80, were recorded for the dose-escalation cohort. Of the approximately 53 patients in dose escalation, some 19 had hepatocellular carcinoma, roughly 15 had melanoma, 9 had renal cell carcinoma and 9 had head and neck cancer. The paper covers the monotherapy dose-escalation part of the phase I ivuxolimab trial, which included N of about 50 patients. Prior anti-PD-1, anti-PD-L1 or anti-CTLA-4 therapy was permitted, and checkpoint inhibitors had been received by about 37% of dose-escalation patients. Intravenous ivuxolimab was administered to patients every 2 weeks at six dose levels: 0.01, 0.1, 0.3, 1.5, 3 and 10 mg/kg. Peripheral TCRbeta sequencing was intended to test whether TCR sequence diversity was altered and clonal T-cell expansion was caused by ivuxolimab. Partial responses occurred in three dose-escalation patients, of whom one had hepatocellular carcinoma and two had cutaneous melanoma.

The trial excluded patients who had a history of autoimmune disease or were on systemic immunosuppression. In every dose cohort, peripheral blood was drawn for TCR sequencing at baseline, cycle 4 day 1, and cycle 7 day 1. The samples were taken from a phase I, first-in-human, multicenter, open-label dose-escalation trial of ivuxolimab. Adults with locally advanced or metastatic head and neck squamous cell, hepatocellular, melanoma or renal cell carcinoma were enrolled in the trial. Before TCR sequencing, CD4+ T cells and CD8+ T cells were sorted from peripheral blood as separate populations. Genomic DNA was extracted from sorted cells for sequencing of the TCRbeta CDR3 region. The immunoSEQ Assay was used for sequencing of TCRbeta CDR3 regions. Not all clones reach the TCRdb copy of this immuneACCESS table, which keeps in-frame sequences only. Checked studies attribute under half of the gap to unresolved V genes and leave the rest unexplained. In all, the sample holds about 16,000 clones, and approximately 84% of those were seen once. In total, the top ten clones hold around three quarters of the sample.

CDR1 is given as MNHEY and CDR2 as SVGAGI, both from the germline V gene. Germline trimming: 2 bases from V, 7 bases from J; junction bases outside gene matches: 12. Reading from cysteine to phenylalanine, the CDR3 counts 16 amino acids. Solely the CDR3 DNA is kept, with 48 bases framed from the first base. General study outcomes and caveats: Antigen specificity was not determined for the clonally expanded peripheral T cells. Low levels of normalized T-cell clonal expansion were also seen in some nonresponding patients. At doses of 0.1 to 3.0 mg/kg, clonal expansion of both CD4+ and CD8+ blood T cells was observed from baseline to week 6. In partial responders in the 0.1-3.0 mg/kg groups, normalized peripheral clonal expansion was found to be among the lowest, especially among CD8+ T cells. On average, CD8+ T cells showed more expanded clones than CD4+ T cells after ivuxolimab.

Sequencing was performed on CD4+ or CD8+ T cells sorted from blood, taken in a trial of the OX40 agonist ivuxolimab. The TCR originated in an adult with an advanced solid tumor such as melanoma, head and neck, liver or kidney cancer. The rearranged chain carries TRBV6-5 and TRBJ1-1, and TRBD1 matches 8 of the central bases. The CDR3 protein is CASSYGARTGSNEAFF. The sequence in DNA is TGTGCCAGCAGTTACGGGGCTCGGACAGGGAGTAATGAAGCTTTCTTT.